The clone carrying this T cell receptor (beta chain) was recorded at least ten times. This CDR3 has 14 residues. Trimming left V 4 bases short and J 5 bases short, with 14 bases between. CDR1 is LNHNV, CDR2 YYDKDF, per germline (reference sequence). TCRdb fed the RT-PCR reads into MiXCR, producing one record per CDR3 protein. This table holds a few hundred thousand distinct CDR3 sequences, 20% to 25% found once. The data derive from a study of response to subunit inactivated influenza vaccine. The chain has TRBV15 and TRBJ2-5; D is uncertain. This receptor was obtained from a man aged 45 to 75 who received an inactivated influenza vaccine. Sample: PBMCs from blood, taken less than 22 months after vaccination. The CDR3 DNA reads TGTGCCACCAGCATTCAACTCGAAAGGGAGACCCAGTACTTC. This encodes CATSIQLERETQYF. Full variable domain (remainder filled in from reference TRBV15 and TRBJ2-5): DAMVIQNPRYQVTQFGKPVTLSCSQTLNHNVMYWYQQKSSQAPKLLFHYYDKDFNNEADTPDNFQSRRPNTSFCFLDIRSPGLGDTAMYLCATSIQLERETQYFGPGTRLLVL.